The present entry profiles one TCR beta chain with its context. Its specificity is not known. These data come from a study of cytomegalovirus exposure and HLA in healthy donors. A multiplex PCR was run with 60 Vbeta primers and 13 Jbeta primers. Assay used: immunoSEQ multiplex PCR; TCRdb lists only in-frame clones, some missing. The table has roughly 130,000 clones, roughly 68% seen once. The CDR3 contains 12 residues. Germline V gives CDR1 SGHRS, CDR2 YFSETQ. The V end lost 4 bases, the J end lost 1 base, and 5 bases lay between the germline ends. General study points: CMV serostatus was the only recorded immune exposure for donors. Later work associated roughly 17,000 TCR beta sequences with HLA alleles at 0.05 false discovery rate.

Input material: PBMCs. This receptor was obtained from a woman aged 45-59 years in good health and CMV-seropositive. This chain joins TRBV5-1 and TRBJ1-1; D is unclear. The CDR3 bases are TGCGCCAGCAGCAGAGGGAACACTGAAGCTTTCTTT. Its protein product is CASSRGNTEAFF. Looking up the rest from reference TRBV5-1 and TRBJ1-1 gives the full variable domain: KAGVTQTPRYLIKTRGQQVTLSCSPISGHRSVSWYQQTPGQGLQFLFEYFSETQRNKGNFPGRFSGRQFSNSRSEMNVSTLELGDSALYLCASSRGNTEAFFGQGTRLTVV.